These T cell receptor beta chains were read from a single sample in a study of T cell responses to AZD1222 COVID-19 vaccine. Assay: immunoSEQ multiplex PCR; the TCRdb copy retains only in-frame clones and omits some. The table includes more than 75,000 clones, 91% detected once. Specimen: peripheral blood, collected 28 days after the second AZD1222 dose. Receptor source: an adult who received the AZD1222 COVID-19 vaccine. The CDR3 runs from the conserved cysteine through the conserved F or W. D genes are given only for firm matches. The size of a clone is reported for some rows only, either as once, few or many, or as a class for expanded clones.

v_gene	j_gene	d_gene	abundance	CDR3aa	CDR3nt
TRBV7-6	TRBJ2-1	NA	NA	CASSLKRAYYNEQFF	TGTGCCAGCAGCTTAAAGCGGGCGTACTACAATGAGCAGTTCTTC
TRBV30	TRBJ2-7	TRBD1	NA	CAWRTGVVYEQYF	TGTGCCTGGAGGACAGGGGTGGTATACGAGCAGTACTTC
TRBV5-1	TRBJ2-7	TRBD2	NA	CASSRISAGGPSEQYF	TGCGCCAGCAGCCGAATTTCGGCGGGAGGGCCAAGCGAGCAGTACTTC
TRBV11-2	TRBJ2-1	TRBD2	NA	CASSPTLGLAGSEQFF	TGTGCCAGCAGCCCGACCCTGGGACTAGCGGGAAGTGAGCAGTTCTTC
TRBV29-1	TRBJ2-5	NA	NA	CSVALDSGRETQYF	TGCAGCGTTGCCCTCGATAGCGGAAGGGAGACCCAGTACTTC
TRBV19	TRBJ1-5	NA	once	CASSPQVGQPQHF	TGTGCCAGTAGCCCCCAAGTAGGGCAGCCCCAGCATTTT
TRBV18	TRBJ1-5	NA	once	CASSPSTADQPQHF	TGTGCCAGCTCACCTTCGACAGCAGATCAGCCCCAGCATTTT
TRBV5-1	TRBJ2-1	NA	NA	CASKDDYGNYNEQFF	TGCGCCAGCAAAGATGACTATGGGAACTACAATGAGCAGTTCTTC
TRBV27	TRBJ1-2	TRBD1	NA	CASSRATRGRLGGYTF	TGTGCCAGCAGTCGGGCAACCAGGGGGCGCTTGGGTGGCTACACCTTC
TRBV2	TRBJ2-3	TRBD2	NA	CASRRLAVTDTQYF	TGTGCCAGCAGGAGACTAGCGGTCACAGATACGCAGTATTTT
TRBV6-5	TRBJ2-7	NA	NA	CASSYSPTDSYEQYF	TGTGCCAGCAGTTACTCGCCGACCGATTCCTACGAGCAGTACTTC
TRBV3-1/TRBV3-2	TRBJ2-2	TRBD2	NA	CASSSGLAGGELFF	TGTGCCAGCAGCTCAGGACTAGCCGGCGGGGAGCTGTTTTTT
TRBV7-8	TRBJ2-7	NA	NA	CASSLELGGYEQYF	TGTGCCAGCAGCTTAGAGCTTGGGGGCTACGAACAGTACTTC
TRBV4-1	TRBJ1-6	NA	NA	CASSQVGSSYNSPLHF	TGCGCCAGCAGCCAAGTTGGGAGCTCCTATAATTCACCCCTCCACTTT